This T cell receptor (beta chain) appears in the sequencing data of a study of metastatic and nonmetastatic thyroid tumors. For the study at large: Across peripheral blood and tumor or nodule tissue samples taken from malignant and benign thyroid patients, the repertoires were compared with one another.

In the original processing: For papillary thyroid cancer, a distant-metastasis classifier was constructed from CDR3 differences observed across clinicopathological groups. With MiXCR, TCRdb called clones anew from the PCR reads. These V and J calls originate from TCRdb's pipeline instead of the authors' own analysis. The data contain roughly 20,000 clones, roughly 29% of them singletons. Not a single patient had been given any form of treatment at any point before undergoing thyroid surgery. The J segment lost 1 base and the V segment lost 8 bases, leaving 5 bases of the junction unmatched. This CDR3 region has 14 residues. The V gene's germline CDR1 is MDHEN and CDR2 SYDVKM.

This clonotype was sampled from a female donor with papillary thyroid cancer or a benign thyroid nodule (not recorded which). Some clones in this sample may be carry-over from other donors' samples. The chain links TRBV28 to TRBJ1-3; 7 bases map to TRBD1. The specimen was blood. Here the CDR3 DNA reads TGTGCCAGCGGATCGACAGGGTCTGGAAACACCATATATTTT. This translates into CASGSTGSGNTIYF.